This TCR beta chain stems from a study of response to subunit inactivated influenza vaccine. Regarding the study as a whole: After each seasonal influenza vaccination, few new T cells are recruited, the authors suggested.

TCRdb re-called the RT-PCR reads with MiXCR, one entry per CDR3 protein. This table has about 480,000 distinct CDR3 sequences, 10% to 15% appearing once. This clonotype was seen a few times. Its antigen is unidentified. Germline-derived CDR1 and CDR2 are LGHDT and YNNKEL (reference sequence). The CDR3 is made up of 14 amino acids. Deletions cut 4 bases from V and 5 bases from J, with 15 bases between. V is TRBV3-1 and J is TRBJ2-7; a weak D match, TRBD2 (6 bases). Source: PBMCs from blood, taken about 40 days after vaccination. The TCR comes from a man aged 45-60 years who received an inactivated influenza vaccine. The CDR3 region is CASSPAGRIHEQYF. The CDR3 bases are TGTGCCAGCAGCCCCGCCGGGAGAATCCACGAGCAGTACTTC.